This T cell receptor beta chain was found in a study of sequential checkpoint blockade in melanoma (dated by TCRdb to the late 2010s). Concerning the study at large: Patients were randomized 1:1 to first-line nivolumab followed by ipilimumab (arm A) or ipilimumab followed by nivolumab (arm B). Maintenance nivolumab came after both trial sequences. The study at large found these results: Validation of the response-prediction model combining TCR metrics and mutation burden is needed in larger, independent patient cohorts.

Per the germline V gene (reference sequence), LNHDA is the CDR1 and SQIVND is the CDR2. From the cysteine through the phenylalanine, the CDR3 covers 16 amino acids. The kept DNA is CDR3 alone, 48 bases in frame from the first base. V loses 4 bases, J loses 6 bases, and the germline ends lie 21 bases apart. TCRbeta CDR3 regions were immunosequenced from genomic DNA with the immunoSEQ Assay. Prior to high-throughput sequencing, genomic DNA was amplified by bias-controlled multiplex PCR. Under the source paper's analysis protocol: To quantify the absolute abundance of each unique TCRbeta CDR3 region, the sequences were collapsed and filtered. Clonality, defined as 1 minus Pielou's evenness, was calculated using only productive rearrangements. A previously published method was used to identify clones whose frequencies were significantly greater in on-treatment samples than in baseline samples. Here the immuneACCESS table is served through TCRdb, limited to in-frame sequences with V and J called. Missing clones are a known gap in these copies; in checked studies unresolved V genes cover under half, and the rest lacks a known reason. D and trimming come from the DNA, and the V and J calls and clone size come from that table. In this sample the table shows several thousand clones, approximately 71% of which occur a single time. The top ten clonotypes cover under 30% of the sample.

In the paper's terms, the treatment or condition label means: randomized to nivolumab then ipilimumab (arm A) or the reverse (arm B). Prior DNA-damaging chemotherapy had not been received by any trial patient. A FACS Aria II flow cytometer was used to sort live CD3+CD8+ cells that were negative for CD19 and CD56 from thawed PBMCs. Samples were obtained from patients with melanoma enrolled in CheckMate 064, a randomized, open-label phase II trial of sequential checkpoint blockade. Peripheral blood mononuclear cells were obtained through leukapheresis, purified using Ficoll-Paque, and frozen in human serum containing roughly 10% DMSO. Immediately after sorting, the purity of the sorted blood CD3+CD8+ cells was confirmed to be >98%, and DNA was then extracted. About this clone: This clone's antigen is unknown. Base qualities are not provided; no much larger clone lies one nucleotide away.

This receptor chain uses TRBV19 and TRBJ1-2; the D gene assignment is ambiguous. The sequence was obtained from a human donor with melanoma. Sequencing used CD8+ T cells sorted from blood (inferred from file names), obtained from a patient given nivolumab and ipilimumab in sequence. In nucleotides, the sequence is TGTGCCAGTAGTACCCCTCAGACTCGGGTACTGGATGGCTACACCTTC. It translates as CASSTPQTRVLDGYTF.